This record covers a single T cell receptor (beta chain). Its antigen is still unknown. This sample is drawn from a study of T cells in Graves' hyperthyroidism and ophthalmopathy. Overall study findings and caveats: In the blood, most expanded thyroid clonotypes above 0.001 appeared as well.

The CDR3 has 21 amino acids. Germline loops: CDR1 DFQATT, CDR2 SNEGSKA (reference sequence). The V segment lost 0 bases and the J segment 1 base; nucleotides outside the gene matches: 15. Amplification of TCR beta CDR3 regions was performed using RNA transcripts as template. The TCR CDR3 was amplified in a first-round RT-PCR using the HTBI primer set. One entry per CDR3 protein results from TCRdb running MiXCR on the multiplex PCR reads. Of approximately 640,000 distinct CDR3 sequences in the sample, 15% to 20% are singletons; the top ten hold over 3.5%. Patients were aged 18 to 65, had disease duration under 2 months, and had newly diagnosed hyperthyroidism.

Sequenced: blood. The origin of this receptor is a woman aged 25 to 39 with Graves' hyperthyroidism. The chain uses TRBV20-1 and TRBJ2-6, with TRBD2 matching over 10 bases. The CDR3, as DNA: TGCAGTGCTAGAGATGAAGAAGGGACTAGCGACGGTGGTTCTGGGGCCAACGTCCTGACTTTC. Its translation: CSARDEEGTSDGGSGANVLTF.